This entry concerns a single TCR beta chain. The antigen remains unidentified. It was approximately 99,000 TCR templates that were assayed per sample. Profiled with immunoSEQ multiplex PCR; TCRdb holds only in-frame clones, not every one. Altogether 50,000 to 55,000 clones are present, under 98% being singletons, with the ten largest covering around 0.66%. This entry is derived from a study of siplizumab effects on memory and regulatory T cells. V trimming: 6 bases; J trimming: 3 bases; junction bases outside the gene matches: 5. Germline V gives CDR1 LNHDA, CDR2 SQIVND (reference sequence). CDR3 size: 13 residues. General observations from the study: Naive T cells seemed more diverse than memory cells; they also seemed major alloresponse contributors. Proliferating Tregs in siplizumab cultures were never verified as suppressive.

This clonotype was obtained from a human donor in good health. The sample comprised naive CD4+ T cells sorted from blood. The gene calls are TRBV19 and TRBJ2-7; 7 bases align to TRBD1. The CDR3 nucleotides read TGTGCCAGTAGCCGGGACAGATTCTACGAGCAGTACTTC. This translates into CASSRDRFYEQYF.